These 14 T cell receptor beta chains share one sample of origin, sequenced in a study of blood T cell repertoires in COVID-19. Produced via immunoSEQ multiplex PCR; TCRdb's table is partial and in-frame only. The sample contains about 95,000 clones, roughly 81% of which appear only once. Sequences were obtained from peripheral blood. Receptors were obtained from a man older than 75 with COVID-19, enrolled during active disease.

This rearrangement joins TRBV4-3 to TRBJ1-2; TRBD1 is a possible D gene (5 bases). The CDR3 is 16 residues long. Trimming shortened V by 4 bases and J by 4 bases, and 19 bases separated the two germline ends. The germline CDR1 and CDR2 sequences are LGHNA and YSLEER. The CDR3 DNA reads as TGCGCCAGCAGCCTGACGACCCGGGACTACGTCTATGGCTACACCTTC. It codes for CASSLTTRDYVYGYTF.

This clone appeared a few times. The chain links TRBV7-3 to TRBJ1-1; D gene ambiguous. Trimming removed 0 bases at V and 3 bases at J, with 8 bases between. Germline values: CDR1 SGHTA, CDR2 FQGTGA. The CDR3 runs to 14 residues. The CDR3, as DNA: TGTGCCAGCAGCTTAACGCTGGCGGACACTGAAGCTTTCTTT. Amino acids: CASSLTLADTEAFF.

Only a few counts were recorded for this clone. V is TRBV7-2 and J is TRBJ1-5; tentatively, D is TRBD1 (5 bases). The CDR3 runs to 14 residues. V shed 2 bases and J shed 4 bases, with 9 bases lying between them. Germline assignment: CDR1 SGHTA and CDR2 FQGNSA. The CDR3 coding sequence is TGTGCCAGCAGCTTACGACAGTCGAATCAGCCCCAGCATTTT. This encodes CASSLRQSNQPQHF.

The chain has TRBV27 and TRBJ2-5; D uncertain. The CDR3 length is 15 residues. The germline V gene encodes CDR1 MNHEY and CDR2 SMNVEV (reference sequence). The ends were cut back, 1 base at V and 5 bases at J, with 14 bases in the middle. As DNA, the CDR3 is TGTGCCAGCAGTTTATTTTCTGGTCTCGGGGAGACCCAGTACTTC. Amino acids: CASSLFSGLGETQYF.

V and J are TRBV3-1 (or the pseudogene TRBV3-2) and TRBJ2-7, with D perhaps TRBD2 (7 bases). Germline V gene data show CDR1 as LGHDT and CDR2 as YNNKEL (reference sequence). Trimming stripped 4 bases from V and 3 bases from J, with 16 bases between. This CDR3 has 15 amino acids. CDR3 region: CASSRQGGALYEQYF. The CDR3 nucleotides read TGTGCCAGCAGCCGCCAAGGGGGGGCTCTCTACGAGCAGTACTTC.

V usage is TRBV3-1 (or the pseudogene TRBV3-2) and J usage is TRBJ2-7; D possibly corresponds to TRBD1 (6 bases). V was cut by 1 base and J by 7 bases, with 8 bases left in between. CDR3 length: 12 residues. Germline V gene sequence: CDR1 LGHDT, CDR2 YNNKEL (reference sequence). The CDR3 nucleotides are TGTGCCAGCAGCCAAGTGGACAGAGAGCAGTACTTC. It is translated as CASSQVDREQYF.

The genes are TRBV18 and TRBJ1-3, with no clear D. Trimming left V 6 bases short and J 0 bases short, with 9 bases between. Germline assignment: CDR1 KGHSH and CDR2 LQKENI. CDR3 length: 14 amino acids. The CDR3 here is CASSLALSGNTIYF. The CDR3 DNA follows: TGTGCCAGCTCCCTAGCTCTCTCTGGAAACACCATATATTTT.

The chain joins TRBV5-8 to TRBJ2-1; the match to TRBD2 covers 9 bases. Germline CDR1 is SGHTS and CDR2 is YDEGEE. The length of the CDR3 is 16 residues. The ends lost 3 bases at V and 3 bases at J; junction bases unmatched: 7. The DNA of the CDR3 is TGTGCCAGCAGCTGGCCCGATAGCGGGGGCTACAATGAGCAGTTCTTC. As protein: CASSWPDSGGYNEQFF.

This clone has only one observation. The chain combines TRBV11-1 with TRBJ2-5; D may be TRBD2 (6 bases). V gave up 9 bases and J gave up 4 bases, with 15 bases separating them. The V gene's germline CDR1 is SGHAT and CDR2 FQDESV (reference sequence). This CDR3 region has 13 residues. The CDR3 nucleotides are TGTGCCAGTACTCGGGGGAGGAGAGAGACCCAGTACTTC. This encodes CASTRGRRETQYF.

J is TRBJ2-4 and V is TRBV7-8; D uncertain. The germline gives CDR1 SGHVS, CDR2 FQNEAQ. Trimming shortened V by 1 base and J by 4 bases, and 8 bases separated the two germline ends. This CDR3 has 14 residues. The CDR3 sequence is CASSLGGSKNIQYF. The CDR3 DNA is TGTGCCAGCAGCTTAGGAGGCAGTAAAAACATTCAGTACTTC.

The chain combines TRBV27 with TRBJ2-7; the D gene is possibly TRBD2 (5 bases). Trimming shortened V by 8 bases and J by 6 bases, and 14 bases separated the two germline ends. This CDR3 has 12 residues. Germline V CDR1 and CDR2: MNHEY, SMNVEV (reference sequence). CDR3 region: CASETVAGEQYF. CDR3 coding DNA: TGTGCCAGCGAAACTGTTGCGGGCGAGCAGTACTTC.

The chain employs TRBV10-3 and TRBJ1-3, with a weak D call TRBD1 (6 bases). The CDR3 is 14 amino acids. V was cut by 4 bases and J by 4 bases, with 11 bases left in between. Germline V gene sequence: CDR1 ENHRY, CDR2 SYGVKD. This CDR3 reads CAISVTGAGNTIYF. The CDR3 DNA reads TGTGCCATCAGTGTGACAGGTGCGGGAAACACCATATATTTT.

The rearrangement uses TRBV18 and TRBJ1-5, with D tentatively TRBD1 (5 bases). Trimming removed 6 bases at V and 7 bases at J, with 16 bases between. The CDR3 has 14 residues. Germline CDR1 is KGHSH and CDR2 is LQKENI. In DNA, the CDR3 is TGTGCCAGCTCGCCGGGACCGGGGGGACAGCCCCAGCATTTT. It translates to CASSPGPGGQPQHF. Filled out from reference TRBV18 and TRBJ1-5, the complete variable domain reads NAGVMQNPRHLVRRRGQEARLRCSPMKGHSHVYWYRQLPEEGLKFMVYLQKENIIDESGMPKERFSAEFPKEGPSILRIQQVVRGDSAAYFCASSPGPGGQPQHFGDGTRLSIL.

V gene TRBV18 combines with J gene TRBJ2-7; weak D call: TRBD1 (6 bases). The CDR3 runs 15 residues. Trimming shortened V by 5 bases and J by 6 bases, and 20 bases separated the two germline ends. Per the germline V gene, CDR1 is KGHSH and CDR2 is LQKENI. CDR3 coding DNA: TGTGCCAGCTCAGCCACAACAAGGCCAGGGGTCGAGCAGTACTTC. It specifies CASSATTRPGVEQYF.